This T cell receptor beta chain was obtained from a study of blood T cell repertoires in COVID-19. Germline V CDR1 and CDR2: LNHDA, SQIVND (reference sequence). V lost 6 bases and J 1 base, leaving 18 bases between the germline ends. There are 16 residues in the CDR3. The repertoire was sequenced with immunoSEQ multiplex PCR; TCRdb's copy has only in-frame clones and lacks some. Of more than 35,000 clones listed, over 75% are singletons. This sequence joins TRBV19 and TRBJ1-1, with a possible D match to TRBD1 (6 bases). This sequence originates from a human donor in a cohort sampled during active COVID-19. Sequenced material: peripheral blood. This chain's CDR3 is CASSRGGRFQNTEAFF. CDR3 nucleotide sequence: TGTGCCAGTAGCCGGGGGGGGCGATTTCAGAACACTGAAGCTTTCTTT.